Included here is one TCR beta chain sequence, with context. The sample originates from a study of blood T cell repertoires in COVID-19. Study processing details: Reference gene primer amplification in the assay estimated nucleated cell counts. Clones were read by immunoSEQ multiplex PCR, and TCRdb kept only the in-frame ones, dropping some. The D gene and trimming were derived from the DNA, and the V and J assignments and clone size from that table. This sample carries about half a million clones, 70% to 90% of them seen once, and the ten largest clones take about 3%. Germline loops: CDR1 SGHTS, CDR2 YDEGEE. V lost 2 bases, J lost 7 bases, and 16 bases stayed unmatched. The CDR3 consists of 19 residues.

The sequence came from a human donor in a cohort sampled during active COVID-19. The chain uses TRBV5-8 and TRBJ1-6; 9 bases are shared with TRBD1. The sequencing input was peripheral blood. Written as DNA, the CDR3 is TGTGCCAGCAGCTTCTCCGACGGGACAGGGAAGGTTGCCAATTCACCCCTCCACTTT. Amino acid sequence: CASSFSDGTGKVANSPLHF.